This TCR beta chain was retrieved from a study of T cells after yellow fever vaccination (dated by TCRdb to between 2017 and 2020). About the full investigation: The SMART-Seq v4 Ultra Low Input RNA kit was used to prepare libraries from fractions with low cell numbers. Blood was collected at multiple timepoints before and after primary and secondary immunization, and bulk PBMC replicates and cell subsets were isolated. To follow T-cell clones before and after primary and booster YFV17D yellow fever vaccination, bulk TCR alpha and beta repertoires were sequenced over time. Two healthy male donors made up the cohort, one aged 18 to 29 years and the other aged 30 to 39 years. The paper as a whole reports these results and caveats: The secondary T-cell response was found to be weaker but faster than the primary response, with a peak reached on day 5 rather than on day 15. Computational filtering was required because FACS-sorted repertoires could contain abundant contaminating clonotypes from the bulk population. A small fraction of clonotypes showed up in both the CD4 and CD8 compartments, probably as a result of convergent recombination. After the booster, most clones that had expanded after primary vaccination were detected again (roughly 95% of CD4 and around nine tenths of CD8), suggesting broad maintenance of memory. The study included only two donors, which limits how far the findings can be generalized.

TCR cDNA was synthesized by 5'RACE template switching, which introduced a universal primer site and unique molecular identifiers. Priming of cDNA synthesis was performed from both the TCR alpha and TCR beta constant segments. Library amplification involved two PCR steps, and the second step added sample barcodes and sequencing adapters. Sequencing of libraries was performed on Illumina HiSeq 2500 (2x100 bp) or NovaSeq (2x150 bp). The paper's processing steps were these. MIGEC was used to demultiplex reads and collapse the reads into UMI consensus sequences, and MiXCR was used for V(D)J alignment. Vaccine-responding clonotypes were defined with edgeR using replicate PBMC samples, requiring FDR below 0.01 and a log2 fold change above 5 up to day 15. CD4 or CD8 identity was assigned to each bulk clonotype according to whether the clonotype was present at higher abundance in the sequenced CD4 repertoire or the sequenced CD8 repertoire. TCRdb trimmed public reads at Q25 via fastp, called clones via MiXCR and kept in-frame beta chains. Each entry is one CDR3 protein sequence, shown with its most common DNA and genes. The V and J calls reflect TCRdb's pipeline rather than the authors' work. The sample table records about 74,000 distinct CDR3 sequences; 7.1% of these occur just once. Of the sample, 35% to 45% falls within the top ten clones.

Comments on this clonotype: No cognate antigen has been identified for it. No base quality values were provided; no much bigger clone lies one nucleotide off.

Reading the label with the study, this specimen's treatment or condition is: live attenuated yellow fever vaccine strain. A standard Ficoll-Paque protocol was used to isolate PBMCs from peripheral blood. CD4 and CD8 T-cell fractions were isolated with Dynabeads CD4 and CD8 positive selection kits. RNA was extracted with TriZol from bulk PBMCs, CD4 and CD8 fractions, and dextramer-positive and dextramer-negative fractions. V and J are truncated by 6 bases and 8 bases respectively, leaving an intervening sequence of 10 bases. CDR3 length: 11 amino acids, cysteine to phenylalanine. Just the 33-base CDR3 DNA is kept, in frame starting at base 1. The CDR1 and CDR2 encoded by the germline V gene (reference sequence) are LNHDA and SQIVND.

This clonotype was obtained from a man aged 18 to 30 who received the YFV17D yellow fever vaccine. The chain is encoded by TRBV19 joined to TRBJ1-2, with a weak D call of TRBD1 (6 bases match). The source was CD8+ T cells sorted from PBMCs, collected 5 days after the first yellow fever vaccination. The DNA sequence follows: TGTGCCAGTAGCTTCAGGGGCGGCTACACCTTC. Translated, this gives CASSFRGGYTF.